This T cell receptor (beta chain) was sequenced in a study of blood T cell repertoires in COVID-19. Turning to the study itself: The samples span acute and convalescent COVID-19 from the United States, Italy and Spain. PBMCs, B-cell-depleted T cells, or T cells provided the cDNA or gDNA that made up the material.

The CDR3 totals 18 residues. In the authors' workflow: For nucleated cells, counts were estimated from reference gene primer amplification. Generated by immunoSEQ multiplex PCR, the TCRdb table keeps only in-frame clones and is missing some. V and J calls and clone size are given by that table; D and trimming were obtained from the DNA. The table includes roughly 150,000 clones, 89% detected once. The chain links TRBV21-1 to TRBJ1-6. TRBV21-1 is given as a pseudogene. The source is a man aged 55 to 70 with acute or convalescent COVID-19. Sequencing used peripheral blood. The CDR3 region is CASSKDPGRNSYNSPLHF. The CDR3 DNA sequence: TGTGCCAGCAGCAAAGATCCAGGGAGGAACTCCTATAATTCACCCCTCCACTTT.